The present TCR beta chain was sequenced within a study of T-cell memory formation after mild COVID-19. Between the trimmed V and J ends, which lost 4 bases and 2 bases, there was a span of 15 bases. CDR1 is MNHEY and CDR2 is SVGAGI in the germline V gene. The CDR3 spans 16 residues. TCRdb re-called the 5' RACE reads with MiXCR, one entry per CDR3 protein. The profile shows 250,000 to 300,000 distinct CDR3 sequences, about 16% of them singletons. Sequenced input: PBMCs or a T cell subset sorted from them (not recorded which). The sequence was obtained from a man younger than 35 who had mild COVID-19 (a few samples of this study predate the infection). Cell type and time point are not known. The J gene is TRBJ1-5, the V gene TRBV6-5; D is ambiguous. In DNA, the CDR3 is TGTGCCAGCAGTTCCACCCCGCCTTGGGGCAATCAGCCCCAGCATTTT. Amino acids: CASSSTPPWGNQPQHF.